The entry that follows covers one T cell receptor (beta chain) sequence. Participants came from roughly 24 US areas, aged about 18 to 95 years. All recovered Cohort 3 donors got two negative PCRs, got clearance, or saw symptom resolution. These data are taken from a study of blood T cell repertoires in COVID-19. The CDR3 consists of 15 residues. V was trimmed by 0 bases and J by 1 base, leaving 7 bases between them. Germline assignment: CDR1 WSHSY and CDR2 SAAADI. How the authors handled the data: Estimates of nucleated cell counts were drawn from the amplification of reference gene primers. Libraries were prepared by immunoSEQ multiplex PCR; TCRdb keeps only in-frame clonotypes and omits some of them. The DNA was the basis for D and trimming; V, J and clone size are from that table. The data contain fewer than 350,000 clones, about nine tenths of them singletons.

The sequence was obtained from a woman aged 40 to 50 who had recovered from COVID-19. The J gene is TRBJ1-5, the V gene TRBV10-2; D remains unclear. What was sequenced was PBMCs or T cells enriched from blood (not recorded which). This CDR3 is CASSESSGSNQPQHF. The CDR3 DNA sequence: TGCGCCAGCAGTGAGTCGAGCGGGAGCAATCAGCCCCAGCATTTT.